What follows describes a single T cell receptor beta chain. This sample is part of a study of blood T cell repertoires in COVID-19. CDR1 and CDR2 from the germline V gene are MNHEY and SMNVEV (reference sequence). The CDR3 extends over 16 amino acids. V was pared by 6 bases and J by 5 bases, with 23 bases between. The protocol was immunoSEQ multiplex PCR, while the TCRdb copy is restricted to in-frame clones and leaves out a portion. The sample lists some 180,000 clones; about 88% were seen once. The V and J genes are TRBV27 and TRBJ2-7; D may be TRBD2 (7 bases). The material sequenced was PBMCs or T cells enriched from blood (not recorded which). The clonotype was recovered from a woman in her forties in a cohort exposed to, infected with or recovered from COVID-19 (not recorded which). The CDR3 sequence is CASSHTDRGGPNEQYF. The CDR3 DNA sequence: TGTGCCAGCAGCCACACCGACCGCGGGGGCCCCAACGAGCAGTACTTC.